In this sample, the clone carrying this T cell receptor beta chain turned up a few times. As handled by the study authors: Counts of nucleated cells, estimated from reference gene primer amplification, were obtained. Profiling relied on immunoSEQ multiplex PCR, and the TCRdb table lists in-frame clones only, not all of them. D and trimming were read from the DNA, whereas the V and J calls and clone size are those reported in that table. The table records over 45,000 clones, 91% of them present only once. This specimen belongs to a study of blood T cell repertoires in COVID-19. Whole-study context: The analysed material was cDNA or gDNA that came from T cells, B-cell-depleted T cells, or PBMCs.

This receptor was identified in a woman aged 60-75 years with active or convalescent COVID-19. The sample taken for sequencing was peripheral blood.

CDR3 DNA sequence: TGTGCCAGCAGCCAAGAGTACAGCTCCTATAATTCACCCCTCCACTTT. Translation: CASSQEYSSYNSPLHF. This rearrangement joins TRBV3-1 (or the pseudogene TRBV3-2) to TRBJ1-6; D remains ambiguous. The CDR3 contains 16 residues. Trimming shortened V by 0 bases and J by 0 bases, and 6 bases separated the two germline ends. Looked up from germline, CDR1 is LGHDT and CDR2 is YNNKEL (reference sequence).